The 8 T cell receptor beta chains below come from one sample, sequenced in a study of spatial heterogeneity in lung cancer. TCRdb reanalysed the 5' RACE reads using MiXCR and keeps one entry per CDR3 protein. Of roughly 7,100 distinct CDR3 sequences detected, under 15% appear once; the ten largest clones hold roughly 8.1%. Findings of the study overall: Counts that tracked tumor mutation counts were those of expanded intratumoral alpha and beta TCRs.

Time point defined: sample taken at primary tumor resection. Their antigens remain unidentified. Sequenced material: lung tumor tissue, taken at surgery. All receptors derive from a male donor with early-stage non-small cell lung cancer.

By sample fraction, this clonotype is medium-sized. This beta chain represents an off-target read in a library built for alpha chains; its size is of limited meaning. The chain employs TRBV19 and TRBJ1-5; D gene unclear. The germline V and J ends were trimmed by 3 bases and 4 bases, with 7 bases remaining between them. This CDR3 is 13 amino acids long. Germline V gene sequence: CDR1 LNHDA, CDR2 SQIVND (reference sequence). CDR3 in amino acids: CASSIKGNQPQHF. The CDR3 DNA sequence: TGTGCCAGTAGTATCAAGGGAAATCAGCCCCAGCATTTT. The whole variable domain, filled in from reference TRBV19 and TRBJ1-5, reads DGGITQSPKYLFRKEGQNVTLSCEQNLNHDAMYWYRQDPGQGLRLIYYSQIVNDFQKGDIAEGYSVSREKKESFPLTVTSAQKNPTAFYLCASSIKGNQPQHFGDGTRLSIL.

As concerns this clonotype: Because the library targeted alpha chains, this beta chain is an off-target read whose size means little. The chain uses TRBV12-3 or TRBV12-4 and TRBJ1-1; TRBD1 aligns across 7 bases. This CDR3 is 14 amino acids long. V dropped 5 bases and J dropped 2; count of bases not matched to a gene: 5. The CDR3 reads CASSPGQINTEAFF. Written as DNA, the CDR3 is TGTGCCAGCAGTCCGGGACAGATTAACACTGAAGCTTTCTTT.

This clonotype turned up a few times. This beta chain slipped into a library made for alpha chains as a stray read, so its size is not meaningful. V usage is TRBV5-6 and J usage is TRBJ2-5; 10 bases line up with TRBD2. Germline lookup yields CDR1 SGHDT and CDR2 YYEEEE. Trimming took 1 base from V and 4 from J; bases not matched to a gene: 13. This CDR3 is 18 amino acids long. The CDR3 bases are TGTGCCAGCAGCTTGTTGATTAGCGGGGGGACCAGGGGAGAGACCCAGTACTTC. Translation gives CASSLLISGGTRGETQYF.

Note on this clonotype: With the library built for alpha chains, this beta chain is off target and its frequency is not meaningful. The chain carries TRBV24-1 and TRBJ2-3; tentatively, D is TRBD1 (5 bases). The CDR3 runs to 14 residues. The V end was cut by 5 bases, the J end by 0 bases, with 8 bases between. CDR1 is KGHDR, CDR2 SFDVKD, per germline. DNA for the CDR3: TGTGCCACCAGTGGAAGGGGAAGCACAGATACGCAGTATTTT. Protein sequence: CATSGRGSTDTQYF.

The sample holds many counts of this clonotype. The library was designed around alpha chains, so this beta chain is a stray read whose abundance carries little weight. This chain uses TRBV9 with TRBJ2-5; 12 bases map to TRBD2. V shed 3 bases and J 0 bases; nucleotides not matched to a gene: 3. Germline-derived CDR1 and CDR2 are SGDLS and YYNGEE. The CDR3 runs to 16 residues. The CDR3 coding sequence is TGTGCCAGCAGCGAGGGGACTAGCGGGTACCAAGAGACCCAGTACTTC. Its protein is CASSEGTSGYQETQYF.

A remark on this clonotype: As an off-target read in a library built for alpha chains, this beta chain has a frequency of little significance. The chain couples TRBV29-1 to TRBJ1-2; unclear D gene. Per germline, CDR1 SQVTM and CDR2 ANQGSEA. Trimming stripped 1 base from V and 5 bases from J, with 11 bases between. The CDR3 is made up of 13 amino acids. The CDR3 coding sequence is TGCAGCGTTGAAGCCGGGAATGAGTATGGCTACACCTTC. Encoded protein: CSVEAGNEYGYTF.

Within the sample, this clonotype is medium-sized. This beta chain is off target for a library built for alpha chains, so its abundance means little. The V and J genes are TRBV14 and TRBJ2-2; D is unresolved. The V gene lost 2 bases and the J gene lost 5 bases, with 15 bases spanning the gap. CDR3 size: 16 residues. The germline gives CDR1 SGHDN, CDR2 FVKESK. The CDR3 sequence: CASSQFGRDLTGELFF. In DNA, the CDR3 is TGTGCCAGCAGCCAATTCGGCCGAGATTTAACCGGGGAGCTGTTTTTT.

In its sample, this clonotype was seen many times. This beta chain was picked up by a library intended for alpha chains and is off target, so its count carries little meaning. The chain carries TRBV6-1 and TRBJ1-5; 8 nucleotides agree with TRBD1. Germline lookup yields CDR1 MNHNS and CDR2 SASEGT. CDR3 length: 15 amino acids. V dropped 5 bases and J dropped 4; count of bases not matched to a gene: 7. CDR3 bases: TGTGCCAGCAGTCCCGGACAGGGCCAGAATCAGCCCCAGCATTTT. The encoded protein is CASSPGQGQNQPQHF.